The next 23 T cell receptor beta chains were all read from a single sample in a study of blood T cell repertoires in COVID-19. Measured with immunoSEQ multiplex PCR; TCRdb has only the in-frame clones, and not every one. The table shows about 120,000 clones, with around 89% occurring only once. The specimen was peripheral blood. The receptors come from a man aged 60-69 years with COVID-19, enrolled during active disease.

This clone was observed once. The chain links TRBV4-1 to TRBJ1-1; possibly TRBD1 for D (5 bases). V was trimmed by 0 bases and J by 3 bases, leaving 8 bases between them. Germline V gives CDR1 MGHRA, CDR2 YSYEKL. CDR3 length equals 14 residues. The CDR3 DNA is TGCGCCAGCAGCCAAGAGAAAGGGGACACTGAAGCTTTCTTT. Its protein is CASSQEKGDTEAFF.

The rearrangement links TRBV5-5 to TRBJ2-6; 8 nucleotides agree with TRBD1. The germline V gene has CDR1 SGHKS and CDR2 YYEKEE (reference sequence). This CDR3 contains 16 residues. Unmatched junction bases numbered 4, after V lost 3 bases and J lost 2 bases. The CDR3: CASSSDRAAGANVLTF. CDR3 nucleotides: TGTGCCAGCAGCTCGGACAGGGCGGCTGGGGCCAACGTCCTGACTTTC.

The CDR3 loop reads CASSLGLAGGTDTQYF. The CDR3 coding sequence is TGTGCCAGCAGCTTAGGACTAGCGGGGGGGACAGATACGCAGTATTTT. The chain carries TRBV7-9 and TRBJ2-3; 14 positions agree with TRBD2. Germline V gene data show CDR1 as SEHNR and CDR2 as FQNEAQ (reference sequence). This CDR3 region has 16 residues. Trimming cost V 1 base and J 3 bases; bases outside gene matches: 0.

The chain is built from TRBV9 and TRBJ2-7; 7 bases are a match to TRBD1. In germline, CDR1 is SGDLS, CDR2 YYNGEE. This CDR3 contains 11 residues. With V trimmed by 3 bases and J by 6 bases, 0 bases remained unmatched. CDR3 in amino acids: CASSGDSEQYF. Written as DNA, the CDR3 is TGTGCCAGCAGCGGGGACAGCGAGCAGTACTTC.

The gene calls are TRBV25-1 and TRBJ1-1, with TRBD1 matching over 9 bases. CDR1 is MGHDK and CDR2 is SYGVNS in the germline V gene. This CDR3 spans 13 amino acids. J lost 11 bases, V lost 5 bases, and 9 bases had no gene match. The CDR3 reads CASSRVGQGGAFF. The DNA for the CDR3 is TGTGCCAGCAGTCGTGTGGGACAGGGTGGCGCTTTCTTT.

This sequence joins TRBV19 and TRBJ2-1, with D perhaps matching TRBD1 (5 bases). The CDR3 has 12 residues. Trimming pared 10 bases from V and 6 bases from J, leaving 13 bases between. CDR1 and CDR2 (germline): LNHDA, SQIVND (reference sequence). CDR3 loop: CATRQPGNEQFF. The DNA of the CDR3 is TGTGCCACCCGACAGCCTGGCAATGAGCAGTTCTTC. The full variable domain, its missing parts supplied by reference TRBV19 and TRBJ2-1, is DGGITQSPKYLFRKEGQNVTLSCEQNLNHDAMYWYRQDPGQGLRLIYYSQIVNDFQKGDIAEGYSVSREKKESFPLTVTSAQKNPTAFYLCATRQPGNEQFFGPGTRLTVL.

This clone turned up a few times. The J gene is TRBJ1-3, the V gene TRBV18; a possible D gene is TRBD1 (6 bases). Trimming shortened V by 8 bases and J by 4 bases, and 15 bases separated the two germline ends. The CDR3 runs 14 residues. Germline CDR1 is KGHSH and CDR2 is LQKENI. The CDR3 protein is CASTRGADGNTIYF. For the CDR3, the DNA is TGTGCCAGCACCCGGGGGGCTGACGGAAACACCATATATTTT.

The chain joins TRBV5-4 to TRBJ2-5, with D unresolved. Trimming left V 0 bases short and J 5 bases short, with 5 bases between. The CDR3 consists of 12 residues. The germline V gene encodes CDR1 SGHNT and CDR2 YYREEE (reference sequence). CDR3 loop: CASSLASETQYF. The DNA of the CDR3 is TGTGCCAGCAGCTTGGCCTCTGAGACCCAGTACTTC. The complete variable domain, with remaining parts taken from reference TRBV5-4 and TRBJ2-5, reads ETGVTQSPTHLIKTRGQQVTLRCSSQSGHNTVSWYQQALGQGPQFIFQYYREEENGRGNFPPRFSGLQFPNYSSELNVNALELDDSALYLCASSLASETQYFGPGTRLLVL.

DNA of the CDR3: TGTGCCAGCAGCCAGACAGGTGTTTATGGCTACACCTTC. Protein product: CASSQTGVYGYTF. J is TRBJ1-2 and V is TRBV6-5; D is perhaps TRBD1 (6 bases). This CDR3 is 13 amino acids long. V shed 6 bases and J shed 5 bases, with 13 bases lying between them. In germline, CDR1 is MNHEY, CDR2 SVGAGI.

The chain carries TRBV25-1 and TRBJ1-1; 9 bases align to TRBD1. This CDR3 contains 14 residues. Per germline, CDR1 MGHDK and CDR2 SYGVNS. V lost 7 bases, J lost 2 bases, and 5 bases stayed unmatched. In nucleotides, the CDR3 is TGTGCCAGCAAGAGGACAGGGGACAACACTGAAGCTTTCTTT. Its translation: CASKRTGDNTEAFF.

The chain links TRBV5-5 to TRBJ1-2; D is ambiguous. The CDR3 length is 12 residues. V lost 1 base and J lost 3, with 4 bases in between. Germline lookup yields CDR1 SGHKS and CDR2 YYEKEE (reference sequence). The CDR3 nucleotides are TGTGCCAGCAGCTTGTATGACTATGGCTACACCTTC. Protein: CASSLYDYGYTF. Using reference TRBV5-5 and TRBJ1-2 for the parts outside the CDR3, the full variable domain is DAGVTQSPTHLIKTRGQQVTLRCSPISGHKSVSWYQQVLGQGPQFIFQYYEKEERGRGNFPDRFSARQFPNYSSELNVNALLLGDSALYLCASSLYDYGYTFGSGTRLTVV.

The sample holds one count of this clone. The chain carries TRBV5-6 and TRBJ1-4; TRBD1 might be the D (6 bases). Per the germline V gene, CDR1 is SGHDT and CDR2 is YYEEEE. V was clipped by 3 bases and J by 5 bases, with 11 bases between them. The CDR3 sequence is 14 residues long. The CDR3 DNA reads TGTGCCAGCAGCTCAGGGGAAACAAATGAAAAACTGTTTTTT. Residues: CASSSGETNEKLFF.

The chain uses TRBV28 and TRBJ1-2; 9 bases are shared with TRBD1. The germline CDR1 and CDR2 sequences are MDHEN and SYDVKM. There are 12 residues in the CDR3. With 2 bases clipped from V and 12 bases from J, the junction kept 4 bases outside the gene matches. The CDR3, as DNA: TGTGCCAGCAGTTTAGGGACAGGGAAGAACACCTTC. It encodes CASSLGTGKNTF.

The chain couples TRBV7-9 to TRBJ2-2; TRBD1 aligns across 8 bases. Germline V lookup: CDR1 SEHNR, CDR2 FQNEAQ (reference sequence). The length of the CDR3 is 16 residues. The V gene end was trimmed by 3 bases and the J gene end by 0 bases; junction bases not matched to a gene: 3. The CDR3 loop reads CASSFTGGANTGELFF. The CDR3 DNA reads as TGTGCCAGCAGCTTTACAGGGGGAGCGAACACCGGGGAGCTGTTTTTT.

This clone was detected only once. The CDR3 DNA reads TGTGCCAGCAGCCCCGGCAGGGAAGCTTTCTTT. This encodes CASSPGREAFF. The V call is TRBV4-2, the J call TRBJ1-1, with D hard to call. The V gene lost 4 bases and the J gene lost 8 bases, with 8 bases spanning the gap. The germline gives CDR1 LGHNA, CDR2 YNFKEQ. The CDR3 totals 11 residues.

The rearrangement links TRBV6-6 to TRBJ1-2, with D uncertain. The germline gives CDR1 MNHNY, CDR2 SVGAGI (reference sequence). The CDR3 has 13 residues. Trimming cost V 5 bases and J 0 bases, with 7 bases left between them. The CDR3, as DNA: TGTGCCAGCAGTCTAAGAGCTAACTATGGCTACACCTTC. Protein sequence: CASSLRANYGYTF.

The chain has TRBV7-2 and TRBJ1-5; TRBD1 matches 7 bases. This CDR3 is 15 amino acids long. J lost 5 bases, V lost 2 bases, and 6 bases had no gene match. Germline V gene data show CDR1 as SGHTA and CDR2 as FQGNSA. The CDR3 region is CASSLLTGFDQPQHF. CDR3 nucleotide sequence: TGTGCCAGCAGCTTATTGACAGGGTTCGATCAGCCCCAGCATTTT.

The chain carries TRBV6-5 and TRBJ2-4; D is undetermined. The CDR3 is 16 amino acids. V shed 0 bases and J shed 0 bases, with 9 bases lying between them. In germline, CDR1 is MNHEY, CDR2 SVGAGI. DNA of the CDR3: TGTGCCAGCAGTTACTCTTCCCGTTTAGCCAAAAACATTCAGTACTTC. Its translation is CASSYSSRLAKNIQYF.

Only a few counts were recorded for this clone. The gene calls are TRBV7-8 and TRBJ2-5; tentatively, D is TRBD1 (6 bases). Trimming shortened V by 6 bases and J by 5 bases, and 19 bases separated the two germline ends. Per the germline V gene, CDR1 is SGHVS and CDR2 is FQNEAQ. The length of the CDR3 is 15 residues. For the CDR3, the DNA is TGTGCCAGCAGATCCGCCACAGGGCGAGGGGAGACCCAGTACTTC. Encoded protein: CASRSATGRGETQYF.

This chain uses TRBV28 with TRBJ2-3; 7 bases fit TRBD2. Looked up from germline, CDR1 is MDHEN and CDR2 is SYDVKM. The J segment lost 1 base and the V segment lost 8 bases, leaving 3 bases of the junction unmatched. The CDR3 is 13 residues long. The CDR3 nucleotides read TGTGCCAGCCATACTAGCGGCACAGATACGCAGTATTTT. Translated, it gives CASHTSGTDTQYF.

V usage is TRBV28 and J usage is TRBJ2-7; 10 bases map to TRBD2. The CDR3 length is 15 residues. Per the germline V gene, CDR1 is MDHEN and CDR2 is SYDVKM. Trimming at V came to 6 bases and at J to 4 bases, leaving 9 bases not matched to a gene. The CDR3 reads CASSSTTSGVYEQYF. CDR3 DNA: TGTGCCAGCAGCTCGACAACTAGCGGGGTGTACGAGCAGTACTTC.

The chain has TRBV5-4 and TRBJ1-4; no firm D call. Germline V lookup: CDR1 SGHNT, CDR2 YYREEE (reference sequence). Trimming removed 0 bases from V and 1 base from J, with 13 bases in between. There are 17 residues in the CDR3. The CDR3 is CASSLGGGIETNEKLFF. CDR3 DNA sequence: TGTGCCAGCAGCTTGGGAGGAGGGATCGAAACTAATGAAAAACTGTTTTTT.

This chain connects TRBV9 to TRBJ2-2; D is undetermined. Germline CDR1 reads SGDLS; CDR2 reads YYNGEE. This CDR3 spans 12 amino acids. Trimming shortened V by 4 bases and J by 7 bases, and 8 bases separated the two germline ends. The CDR3 DNA is TGTGCCAGCAGCCTCCCTTTCGGGGAGCTGTTTTTT. It encodes CASSLPFGELFF.